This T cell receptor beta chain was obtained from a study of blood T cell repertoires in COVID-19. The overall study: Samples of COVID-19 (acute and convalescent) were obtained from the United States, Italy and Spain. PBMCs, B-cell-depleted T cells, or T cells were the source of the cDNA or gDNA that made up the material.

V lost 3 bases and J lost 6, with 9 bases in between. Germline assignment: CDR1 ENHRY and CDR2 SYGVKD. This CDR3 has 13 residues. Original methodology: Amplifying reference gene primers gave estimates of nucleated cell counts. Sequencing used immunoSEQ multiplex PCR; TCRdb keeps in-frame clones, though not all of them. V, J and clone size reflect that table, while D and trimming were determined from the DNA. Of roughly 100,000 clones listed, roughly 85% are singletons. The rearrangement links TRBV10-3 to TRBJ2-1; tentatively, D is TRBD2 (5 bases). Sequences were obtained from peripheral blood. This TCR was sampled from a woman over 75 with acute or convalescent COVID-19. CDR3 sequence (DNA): TGTGCCATCAGTGAACAGCGGAGCAATGAGCAGTTCTTC. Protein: CAISEQRSNEQFF.